A selection of T cell receptor beta chains follows, all from one sample in a study of blood T cells in healthy people across ages. TCRdb independently ran MiXCR on the 5' RACE reads; one entry per CDR3 protein. The profile shows about 1,600,000 distinct CDR3 sequences, approximately 40% of them singletons. The sequenced material came from blood. The receptors were sampled from a woman aged 18 to 35 in good health. Both conserved end residues are part of each CDR3. A D gene is named only where the DNA matches it firmly. Clone size is given for some rows only: seen once, a few or many times, or a class if the clone is expanded.

j_call | clone_size | v_call | d_call | cdr3_nt | cdr3_aa
TRBJ2-7 | NA | TRBV4-1 | TRBD1 | TGCGCCAGCAGCCGAGCGGACAGGGGGTCCTACGAGCAGTACTTC | CASSRADRGSYEQYF
TRBJ2-7 | few | TRBV10-3 | NA | TGTGCCATCACCGAAGGACCGGTAATCTACGAGCAGTACTTC | CAITEGPVIYEQYF
TRBJ2-7 | few | TRBV29-1 | TRBD1 | TGCAGCGTTGAAAGCCGGACAGGTGGCTCCTACGAGCAGTACTTC | CSVESRTGGSYEQYF
TRBJ2-3 | NA | TRBV7-9 | NA | TGTGCCAGCAGCTTAGAGAGACTAAGCACAGATACGCAGTATTTT | CASSLERLSTDTQYF
TRBJ2-5 | few | TRBV13 | NA | TGTGCCAGCAGCTTTCAAGGGACCCAGTACTTC | CASSFQGTQYF
TRBJ1-2 | NA | TRBV14 | NA | TGTGCCAGCAGCCAAGCGTATGTGAGAACCTTC | CASSQAYVRTF
TRBJ1-1 | NA | TRBV20-1 | NA | TGCAGTGCTAGAGATGGGCGGCCACTTCGAAGCACTGAAGCTTTCTTT | CSARDGRPLRSTEAFF
TRBJ1-5 | NA | TRBV10-3 | NA | TGTGCCATCACGCAGGGGATAAATCAGCCCCAGCATTTT | CAITQGINQPQHF
TRBJ2-7 | NA | TRBV20-1 | TRBD1 | TGCAGTGCCCCGGGACAGGGACAGAGGGGGGGTTACTACGAGCAGTACTTC | CSAPGQGQRGGYYEQYF
TRBJ2-3 | few | TRBV20-1 | TRBD2 | TGCAGTGCTATATACAGAGCGGGAAAGGATACGCAGTATTTT | CSAIYRAGKDTQYF
TRBJ2-1 | few | TRBV6-1 | TRBD1 | TGTGCCAGCAGCCGTGGTGGGACAGGGGTATACAATGAGCAGTTCTTC | CASSRGGTGVYNEQFF
TRBJ2-7 | few | TRBV27 | TRBD1 | TGTGCCAGCAGTTTTATACCCGGGACAGGGGTCCACGAGCAGTACTTC | CASSFIPGTGVHEQYF
TRBJ2-1 | few | TRBV9 | TRBD1 | TGTGCCAGCAGCGTTGAGGGACAGGGCCCCTACAATGAGCAGTTCTTC | CASSVEGQGPYNEQFF
TRBJ2-5 | NA | TRBV4-1 | NA | TGCGCCAGCAGCCAAGATCAGAACAGGGCGAAAGAGACCCAGTACTTC | CASSQDQNRAKETQYF
TRBJ2-4 | few | TRBV2 | NA | TGTGCCAGCAGTGAAGCAGGGGCCAAAAACATTCAGTACTTC | CASSEAGAKNIQYF
TRBJ2-7 | NA | TRBV6-6 | NA | TGTGCCAGCAGTTACGAGGCGAGGGGCCCCTACGAGCAGTACTTC | CASSYEARGPYEQYF
TRBJ2-7 | NA | TRBV15 | NA | TGTGCCACCAGCAGAGAGGGGGGAGCCTACGAGCAGTACTTC | CATSREGGAYEQYF
TRBJ2-1 | NA | TRBV29-1 | NA | TGCAGCGTCGGGGGGCGGAACTACAATGAGCAGTTCTTC | CSVGGRNYNEQFF
TRBJ2-1 | NA | TRBV27 | TRBD2 | TGTGCCAGCAGTTTGTCCGGGGGAGGGACGAATGAGCAGTTCTTC | CASSLSGGGTNEQFF
TRBJ1-5 | few | TRBV5-1 | NA | TGCGCCAGCAGCTCAGAACAGGGACAGCCCCAGCATTTT | CASSSEQGQPQHF
TRBJ2-1 | many | TRBV29-1 | TRBD1 | TGCAGCGCGGGACAGCGGAATGAGCAGTTCTTC | CSAGQRNEQFF
TRBJ2-7 | few | TRBV4-1 | TRBD1 | TGCGCCAGCAGCCAAGACAGGGGGCTTGACGAGCAGTACTTC | CASSQDRGLDEQYF
TRBJ1-5 | NA | TRBV4-1 | NA | TGCGCCAGCAGCCAAGATGGGCCGACGGACAATCAGCTCCAGCATTTT | CASSQDGPTDNQLQHF
TRBJ2-5 | NA | TRBV4-2 | NA | TGTGCCAGCAGCCAAGGGGGACTTGAACAAGAGACCCAGTACTTC | CASSQGGLEQETQYF
TRBJ2-1 | NA | TRBV6-1 | NA | TGTGCCAGCAGTGACTGGGGACTTACTGACAATGAGCAGTTCTTC | CASSDWGLTDNEQFF